This TCR beta chain was found in a study of CD8+CD57+ T cells in acquired aplastic anemia. Study context: Mean DNA quantity obtained from sorted CD4+ and CD8+ cells was 3 to 3.5 ug.

Genomic DNA provided the template from which TCR beta VDJ and CDR3 profiles were obtained. TCRdb analysed the reads with MiXCR anew, one entry per CDR3 protein. Here the sample spans approximately 200,000 distinct CDR3 sequences, around half being singletons. This clonotype was seen at least ten times. The germline V gene has CDR1 SGHVS and CDR2 FQNEAQ. Deletions cut 5 bases from V and 9 bases from J, with 15 bases between. The CDR3 contains 13 residues. Sequencing was carried out using sorted CD4+, CD8+, or CD8+CD57+ T cells (not recorded which) from PBMCs. This clonotype was obtained from a human donor in good health, serving as a control. The rearrangement uses TRBV7-8 and TRBJ2-3, with D tentatively TRBD2 (6 bases). CDR3 amino acids: CASSTPPAGTQYF. The CDR3 DNA follows: TGTGCCAGCAGCACCCCCCCGGCGGGGACGCAGTATTTT.